What follows is one TCR beta chain and its context. What it binds is not known. RNA transcripts gave rise to amplified TCR beta CDR3 regions. The HTBI primer set served for first-round RT-PCR of the TCR CDR3. TCRdb ran MiXCR on the multiplex PCR reads and lists one entry per CDR3 protein. Here the sample spans about 660,000 distinct CDR3 sequences, 45% being singletons. The CDR3 covers 9 residues. V was pared by 5 bases and J by 15 bases, with 5 bases between. The germline V gene has CDR1 SGHVS and CDR2 FNYEAQ. This sample is drawn from a study of T cells in Graves' hyperthyroidism and ophthalmopathy. Study conclusions and caveats: Also found in blood were most expanded thyroid clonotypes above 0.001.

Diagnoses rested on clinical symptoms, serum thyroxine and TRAb, thyroid ultrasound and orbital computed tomography. The chain employs TRBV7-6 and TRBJ2-6, with D unresolved. The sequence was obtained from an adult man with Graves' disease, either hyperthyroidism or ophthalmopathy (not recorded which). The sample was peripheral blood or thyroid tissue (not recorded which). CDR3 bases: TGTGCCAGCAGCGCTGACCTGACTTTC. This gives the protein CASSADLTF.